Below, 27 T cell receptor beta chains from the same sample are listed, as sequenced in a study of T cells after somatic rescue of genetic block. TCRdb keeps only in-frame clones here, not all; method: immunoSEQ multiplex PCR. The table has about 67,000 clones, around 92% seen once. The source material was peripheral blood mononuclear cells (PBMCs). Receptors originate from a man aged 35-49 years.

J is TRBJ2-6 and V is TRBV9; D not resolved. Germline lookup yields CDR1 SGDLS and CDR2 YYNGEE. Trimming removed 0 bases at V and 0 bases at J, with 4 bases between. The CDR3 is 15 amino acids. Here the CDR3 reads CASSVVASGANVLTF. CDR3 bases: TGTGCCAGCAGCGTAGTTGCCTCTGGGGCCAACGTCCTGACTTTC.

CDR3 sequence: CASSLSGRGQYNEQFF. The CDR3 coding sequence is TGTGCCAGCAGTTTATCAGGGCGGGGGCAATACAATGAGCAGTTCTTC. The V gene is TRBV27, the J gene TRBJ2-1; D possibly corresponds to TRBD2 (7 bases). The germline gives CDR1 MNHEY, CDR2 SMNVEV (reference sequence). Trimming stripped 0 bases from V and 4 bases from J, with 13 bases between. The CDR3 runs to 16 residues.

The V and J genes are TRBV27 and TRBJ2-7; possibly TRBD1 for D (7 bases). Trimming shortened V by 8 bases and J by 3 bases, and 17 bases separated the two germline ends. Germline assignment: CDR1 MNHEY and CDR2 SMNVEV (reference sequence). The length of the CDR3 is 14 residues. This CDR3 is CASGMSGGIYEQYF. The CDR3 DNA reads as TGTGCCAGCGGTATGTCAGGGGGGATCTACGAGCAGTACTTC.

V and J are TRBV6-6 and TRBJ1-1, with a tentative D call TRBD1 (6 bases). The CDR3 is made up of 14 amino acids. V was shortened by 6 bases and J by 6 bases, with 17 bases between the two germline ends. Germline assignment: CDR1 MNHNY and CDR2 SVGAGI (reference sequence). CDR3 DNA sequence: TGTGCCAGCAGGAGGGAGGGGGGATTGGCTGAAGCTTTCTTT. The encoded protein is CASRREGGLAEAFF.

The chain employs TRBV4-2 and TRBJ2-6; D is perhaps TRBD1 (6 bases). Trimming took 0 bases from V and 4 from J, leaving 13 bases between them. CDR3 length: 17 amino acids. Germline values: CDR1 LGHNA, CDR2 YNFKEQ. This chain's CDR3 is CASSQEATGSGANVLTF. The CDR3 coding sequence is TGTGCCAGCAGCCAAGAGGCCACAGGGTCCGGGGCCAACGTCCTGACTTTC.

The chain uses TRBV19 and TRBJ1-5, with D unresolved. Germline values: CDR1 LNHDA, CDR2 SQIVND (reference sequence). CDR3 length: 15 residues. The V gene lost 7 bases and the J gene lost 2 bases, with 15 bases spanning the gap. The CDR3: CASTPWGLGNQPQHF. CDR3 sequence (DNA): TGTGCCAGTACGCCTTGGGGTCTCGGCAATCAGCCCCAGCATTTT.

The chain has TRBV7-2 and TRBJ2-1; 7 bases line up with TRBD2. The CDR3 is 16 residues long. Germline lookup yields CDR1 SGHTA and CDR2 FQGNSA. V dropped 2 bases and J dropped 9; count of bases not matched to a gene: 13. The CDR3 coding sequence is TGTGCCAGCAGCTTAATTCTGGGGGGATCGGGAGGTGAGCAGTTCTTC. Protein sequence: CASSLILGGSGGEQFF.

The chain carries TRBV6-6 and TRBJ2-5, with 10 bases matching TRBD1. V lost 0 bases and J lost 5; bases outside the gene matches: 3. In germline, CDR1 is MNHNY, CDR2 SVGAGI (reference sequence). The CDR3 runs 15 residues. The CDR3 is CASSYSGTGVETQYF. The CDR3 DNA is TGTGCCAGCAGTTACTCCGGGACAGGGGTTGAGACCCAGTACTTC.

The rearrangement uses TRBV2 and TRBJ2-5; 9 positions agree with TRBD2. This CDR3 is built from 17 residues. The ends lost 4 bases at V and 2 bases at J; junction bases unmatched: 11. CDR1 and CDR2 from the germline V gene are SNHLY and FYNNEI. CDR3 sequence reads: CASSAGAGGVRQETQYF. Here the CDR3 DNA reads TGTGCCAGCAGTGCGGGAGCGGGGGGCGTGAGGCAAGAGACCCAGTACTTC. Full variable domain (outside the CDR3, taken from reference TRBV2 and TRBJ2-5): EPEVTQTPSHQVTQMGQEVILRCVPISNHLYFYWYRQILGQKVEFLVSFYNNEISEKSEIFDDQFSVERPDGSNFTLKIRSTKLEDSAMYFCASSAGAGGVRQETQYFGPGTRLLVL.

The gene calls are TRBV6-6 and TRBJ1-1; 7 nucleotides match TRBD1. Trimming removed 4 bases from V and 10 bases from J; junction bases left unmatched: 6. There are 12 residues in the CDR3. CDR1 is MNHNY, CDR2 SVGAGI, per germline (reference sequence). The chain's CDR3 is CASSFDRDGAFF. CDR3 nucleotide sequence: TGTGCCAGCAGTTTTGACAGGGATGGAGCTTTCTTT.

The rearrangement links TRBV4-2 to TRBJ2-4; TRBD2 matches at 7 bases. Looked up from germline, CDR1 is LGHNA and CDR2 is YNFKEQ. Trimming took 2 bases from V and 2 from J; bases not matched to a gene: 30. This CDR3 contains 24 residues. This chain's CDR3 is CASSQRASGRLARARLGSKNIQYF. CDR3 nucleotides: TGTGCCAGCAGCCAACGGGCTAGCGGCAGATTAGCGCGGGCTCGGCTGGGCTCCAAAAACATTCAGTACTTC.

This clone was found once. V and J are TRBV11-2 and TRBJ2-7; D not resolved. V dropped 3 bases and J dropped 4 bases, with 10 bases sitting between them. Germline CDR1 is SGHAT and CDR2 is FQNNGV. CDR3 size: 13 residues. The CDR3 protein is CASSLVQEYEQYF. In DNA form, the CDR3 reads TGTGCCAGCAGCTTGGTTCAGGAGTACGAGCAGTACTTC.

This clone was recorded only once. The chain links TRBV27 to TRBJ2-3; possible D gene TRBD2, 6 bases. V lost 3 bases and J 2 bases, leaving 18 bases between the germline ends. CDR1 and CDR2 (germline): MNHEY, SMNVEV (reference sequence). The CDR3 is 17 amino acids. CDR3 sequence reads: CASSFVRGSGYTDTQYF. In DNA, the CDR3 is TGTGCCAGCAGTTTCGTTCGGGGTAGCGGATACACAGATACGCAGTATTTT.

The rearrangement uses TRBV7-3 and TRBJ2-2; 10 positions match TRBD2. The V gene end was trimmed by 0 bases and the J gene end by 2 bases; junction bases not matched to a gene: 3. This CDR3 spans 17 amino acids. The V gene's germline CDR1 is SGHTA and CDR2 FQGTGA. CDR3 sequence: CASSLTSGGPNTGELFF. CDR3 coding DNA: TGTGCCAGCAGCTTAACTAGCGGGGGGCCCAACACCGGGGAGCTGTTTTTT.

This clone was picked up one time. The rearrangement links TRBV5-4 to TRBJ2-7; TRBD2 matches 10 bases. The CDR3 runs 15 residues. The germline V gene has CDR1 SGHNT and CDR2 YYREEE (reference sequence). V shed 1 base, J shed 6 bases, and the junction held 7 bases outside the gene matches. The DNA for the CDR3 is TGTGCCAGCAGCTTGAGAAGCGGGAGGGCCGTCGAGCAGTACTTC. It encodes CASSLRSGRAVEQYF.

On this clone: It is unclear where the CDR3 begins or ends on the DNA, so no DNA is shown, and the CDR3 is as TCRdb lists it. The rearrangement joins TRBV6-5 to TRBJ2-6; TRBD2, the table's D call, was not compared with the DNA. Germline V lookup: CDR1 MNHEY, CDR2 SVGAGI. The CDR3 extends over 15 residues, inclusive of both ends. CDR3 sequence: CASSSSGSGANVLTF.

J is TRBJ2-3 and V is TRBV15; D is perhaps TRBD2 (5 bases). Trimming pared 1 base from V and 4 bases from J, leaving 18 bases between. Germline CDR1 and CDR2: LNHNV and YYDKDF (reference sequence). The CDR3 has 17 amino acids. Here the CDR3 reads CATSRGGSPAGADTQYF. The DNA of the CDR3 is TGTGCCACCAGCAGAGGGGGAAGTCCGGCGGGCGCAGATACGCAGTATTTT.

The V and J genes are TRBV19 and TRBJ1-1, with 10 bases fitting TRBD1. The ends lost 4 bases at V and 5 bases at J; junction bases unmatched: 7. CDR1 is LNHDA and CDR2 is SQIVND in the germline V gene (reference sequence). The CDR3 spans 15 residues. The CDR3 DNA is TGTGCCAGTAGTAGCCCCGGGACAGGGGAGACTGAAGCTTTCTTT. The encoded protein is CASSSPGTGETEAFF.

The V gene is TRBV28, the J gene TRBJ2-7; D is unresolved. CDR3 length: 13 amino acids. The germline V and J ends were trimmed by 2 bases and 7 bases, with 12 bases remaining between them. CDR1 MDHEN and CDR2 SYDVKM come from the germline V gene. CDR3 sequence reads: CASSLRIPGEQYF. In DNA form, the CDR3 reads TGTGCCAGCAGTTTACGGATCCCTGGGGAGCAGTACTTC.

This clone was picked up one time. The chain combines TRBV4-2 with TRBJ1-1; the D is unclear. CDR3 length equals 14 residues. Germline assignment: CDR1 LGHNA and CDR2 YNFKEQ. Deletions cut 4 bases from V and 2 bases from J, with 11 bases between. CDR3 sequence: CASSPLEGNTEAFF. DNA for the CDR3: TGTGCCAGCAGCCCCCTGGAGGGCAACACTGAAGCTTTCTTT.

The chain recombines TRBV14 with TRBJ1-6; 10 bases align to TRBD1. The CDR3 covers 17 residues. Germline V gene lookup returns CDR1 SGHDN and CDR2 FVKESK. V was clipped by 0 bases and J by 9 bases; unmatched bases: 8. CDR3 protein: CASSQDWRDRGGSPLHF. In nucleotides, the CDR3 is TGTGCCAGCAGCCAAGACTGGAGGGACAGGGGAGGTTCACCCCTCCACTTT. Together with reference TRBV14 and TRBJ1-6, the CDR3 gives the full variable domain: EAGVTQFPSHSVIEKGQTVTLRCDPISGHDNLYWYRRVMGKEIKFLLHFVKESKQDESGMPNNRFLAERTGGTYSTLKVQPAELEDSGVYFCASSQDWRDRGGSPLHFGNGTRLTVT.

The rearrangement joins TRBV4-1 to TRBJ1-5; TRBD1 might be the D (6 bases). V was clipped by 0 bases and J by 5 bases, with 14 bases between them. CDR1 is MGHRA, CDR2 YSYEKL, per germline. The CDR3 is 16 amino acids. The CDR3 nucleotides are TGCGCCAGCAGCCAAGATGGGGGGCAGGGGTATCAGCCCCAGCATTTT. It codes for CASSQDGGQGYQPQHF.

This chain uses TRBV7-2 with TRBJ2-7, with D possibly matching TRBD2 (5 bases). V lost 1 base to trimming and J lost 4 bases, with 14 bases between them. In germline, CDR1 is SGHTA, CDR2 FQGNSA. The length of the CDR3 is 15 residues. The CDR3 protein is CASSLGASSRYEQYF. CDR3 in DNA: TGTGCCAGCAGCTTAGGGGCTAGCAGCAGGTACGAGCAGTACTTC.

The chain's CDR3 is CASTLAGSAGELFF. In DNA, the CDR3 is TGCGCCAGCACCCTGGCCGGGTCGGCCGGGGAGCTGTTTTTT. This chain connects TRBV5-1 to TRBJ2-2; D call uncertain. The CDR3 has 14 amino acids. Germline loops: CDR1 SGHRS, CDR2 YFSETQ. V lost 6 bases and J lost 6, with 15 bases in between.

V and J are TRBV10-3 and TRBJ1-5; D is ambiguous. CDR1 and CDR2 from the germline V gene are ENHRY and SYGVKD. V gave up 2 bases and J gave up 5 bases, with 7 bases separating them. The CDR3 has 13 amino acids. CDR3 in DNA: TGTGCCATCAGTGAGACCCGGGATCAGCCCCAGCATTTT. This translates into CAISETRDQPQHF.

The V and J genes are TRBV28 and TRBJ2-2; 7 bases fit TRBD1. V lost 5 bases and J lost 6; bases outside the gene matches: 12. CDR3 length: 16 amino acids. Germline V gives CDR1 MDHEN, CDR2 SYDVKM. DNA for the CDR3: TGTGCCAGCAGTAACCCCGGGACAGTTAGCCCCGGGGAGCTGTTTTTT. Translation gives CASSNPGTVSPGELFF.

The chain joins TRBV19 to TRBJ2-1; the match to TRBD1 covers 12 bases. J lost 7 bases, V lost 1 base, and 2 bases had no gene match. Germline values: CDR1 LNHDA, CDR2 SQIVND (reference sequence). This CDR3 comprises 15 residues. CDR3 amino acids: CASSIGDRGRNEQFF. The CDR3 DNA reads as TGTGCCAGTAGTATAGGGGACAGGGGGCGAAATGAGCAGTTCTTC.